Given below is one T cell receptor beta chain in context. The antigen is unknown. This CDR3 has 14 residues. V lost 7 bases and J lost 6; bases outside the gene matches: 8. CDR1 and CDR2 from the germline V gene are MNHEY and SVGAGI. This entry comes from a study of cytomegalovirus exposure and HLA in healthy donors. Across the whole study: Early released data comprised 75 million to 100 million unique TCRs from HLA-typed donors. General study findings and limits: Trimming of TCR beta V- and J-genes showed a link, identified in a later analysis, to a missense DCLRE1C variant.

PCR involved 60 Vbeta and 13 Jbeta primers. Assay: immunoSEQ multiplex PCR; the TCRdb copy retains only in-frame clones and omits some. The table shows 150,000 to 200,000 clones, with 75% to 85% occurring only once. This sequence originates from a woman between 18 and 30 years old in good health and CMV-seropositive. V usage is TRBV6-5 and J usage is TRBJ2-1, with 8 bases identical to TRBD2. Sequenced: PBMCs. In nucleotides, the CDR3 is TGTGCCAGCAACGTACCGGGACTAGGCAATGAGCAGTTCTTC. Its protein is CASNVPGLGNEQFF.